The following is a T cell receptor beta chain sequence with its context. This receptor's antigen is unknown. No qualities accompany the bases; no much larger clone lies one base away. The CDR3 goes from the cysteine to the phenylalanine over 16 residues. Only the CDR3 DNA is retained, 48 bases long and in frame from the first base. V and J are truncated by 4 bases and 5 bases respectively, leaving an intervening sequence of 22 bases. Taken from the germline V gene, the CDR1 and CDR2 loops are SGHRS and YFSETQ. The intended sense of this specimen's time point label: sample taken at primary tumor resection. For TCR sequencing, whole RNA was extracted from tumor and nontumor lung tissue, or from cryopreserved PBMC samples, and no cell sorting was done. Donors were approximately 72 patients with early-stage, untreated non-small cell lung cancer from the lung TRACERx cohort. Only patients with enough RNA available from two or more tumor regions were chosen for TCR sequencing.

This entry is derived from a study of spatial heterogeneity in lung cancer (dated by TCRdb to between 2019 and 2020). Background on the whole study: More beta-chain than alpha-chain transcripts were consistently detected, likely reflecting higher beta-chain transcript abundance. In the raw uncorrected reads, each unique combination of TCR and UMI appeared on average more than ten times. TCR alpha and beta repertoires were quantitatively compared across multiple tumor regions, matched nontumor lung and blood in non-small cell lung cancer. The study linked features of the TCR repertoire to counts of nonsynonymous mutations, which were determined by whole-exome sequencing of tumor tissue. Both alpha and beta chains were TCR-sequenced in samples taken at surgery, namely 220 tumor regions, roughly 64 matched nontumor lung samples and a few dozen PBMC samples. Here is what the overall study found, with its caveats: Ubiquitous expanded tumor TCRs showed up in blood more often at tumor resection than at routine follow-up. Additional single-cell paired TCR alpha and beta sequencing was considered necessary to confirm, at a functional level, the hypothesis that regional TCRs recognize regional mutations.

Library generation was performed with 5' RACE. The sequencing machine was a NextSeq 500. The TCR library protocol attached a unique molecular identifier to each TCR cDNA molecule to allow correction of PCR and sequencing errors. Regarding the original processing steps: TCR identification, UMI-based error correction and CDR3 extraction were all carried out with Decombinator tools. TCRs above a frequency of 2 per 1,000, corresponding to the top 1% of the tumor frequency distribution, were defined as expanded. Each repertoire was subsampled 100 times to 5,000 TCRs, after which Renyi diversity was computed with the R vegan package. CDR3 similarity networks were constructed using string-kernel similarity of amino acid triplets, with links drawn between CDR3s whose pairwise similarity was above 0.82. TCRdb itself trimmed the public reads at Q25 with fastp, ran MiXCR and retained productive beta chains. Rows are combined by CDR3 protein, so each entry shows the most common genes and DNA. TCRdb's processing, not the authors', yielded these V and J calls. The sample yields more than 65,000 distinct CDR3 sequences; 10% to 15% were counted once. The top ten clonotypes cover approximately 4.2% of the sample.

The sequence is built from TRBV5-1 and TRBJ2-7; the D gene is perhaps TRBD2, on 5 matching bases. This clonotype originated in a male donor with early-stage non-small cell lung cancer. The sequencing used PBMCs, collected at surgery. The base sequence is TGCGCCAGCAGCCCGGAGGCCACACTGGTGGGAAACGAGCAGTACTTC. Its protein reads: CASSPEATLVGNEQYF.